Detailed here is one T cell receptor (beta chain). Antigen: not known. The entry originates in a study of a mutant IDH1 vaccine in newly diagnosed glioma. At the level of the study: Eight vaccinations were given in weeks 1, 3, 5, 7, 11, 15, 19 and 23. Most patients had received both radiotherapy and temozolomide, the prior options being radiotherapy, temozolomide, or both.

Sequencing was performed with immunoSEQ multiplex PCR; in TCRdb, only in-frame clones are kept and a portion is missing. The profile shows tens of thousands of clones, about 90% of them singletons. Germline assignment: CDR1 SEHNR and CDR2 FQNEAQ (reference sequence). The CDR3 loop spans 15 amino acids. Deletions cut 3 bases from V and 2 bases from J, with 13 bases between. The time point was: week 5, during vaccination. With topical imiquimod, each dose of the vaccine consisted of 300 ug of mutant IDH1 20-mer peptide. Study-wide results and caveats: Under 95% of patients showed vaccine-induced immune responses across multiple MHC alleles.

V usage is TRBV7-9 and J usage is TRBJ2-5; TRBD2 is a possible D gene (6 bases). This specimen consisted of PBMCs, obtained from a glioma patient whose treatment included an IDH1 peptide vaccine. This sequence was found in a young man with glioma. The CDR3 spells CASSFSGSRQETQYF. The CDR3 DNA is TGTGCCAGCAGCTTTAGCGGAAGCCGACAAGAGACCCAGTACTTC.